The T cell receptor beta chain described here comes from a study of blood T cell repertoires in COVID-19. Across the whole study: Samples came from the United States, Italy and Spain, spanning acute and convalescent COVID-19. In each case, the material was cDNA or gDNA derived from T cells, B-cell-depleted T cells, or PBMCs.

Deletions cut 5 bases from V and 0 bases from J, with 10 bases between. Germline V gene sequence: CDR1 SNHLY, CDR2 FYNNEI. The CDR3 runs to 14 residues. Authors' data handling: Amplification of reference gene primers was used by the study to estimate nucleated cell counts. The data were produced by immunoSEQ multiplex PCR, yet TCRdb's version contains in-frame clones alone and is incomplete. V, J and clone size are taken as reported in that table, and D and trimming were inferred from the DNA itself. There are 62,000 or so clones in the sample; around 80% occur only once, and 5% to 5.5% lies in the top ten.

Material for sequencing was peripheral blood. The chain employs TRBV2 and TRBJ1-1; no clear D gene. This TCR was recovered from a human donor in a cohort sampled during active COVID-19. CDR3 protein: CASSSTHVNTEAFF. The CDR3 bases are TGTGCCAGCAGTTCAACTCACGTGAACACTGAAGCTTTCTTT.